This T cell receptor beta chain originates from a study of shared clonotypes between healthy human individuals. Those who donated were healthy HIV-negative adults, with no recent acute infections or vaccinations reported. The protocol was immunoSEQ multiplex PCR, while the TCRdb copy is restricted to in-frame clones and leaves out a portion. In the table there are about 670,000 clones, roughly 70% of which are singletons. This CDR3 has 13 amino acids. Germline CDR1 is SGHRS and CDR2 is YFSETQ. V was trimmed by 1 base and J by 6 bases, leaving 7 bases between them. This chain links TRBV5-1 with TRBJ2-2; no firm D call. This clonotype was sampled from a woman aged 25 to 45 in good health. Sequenced sample: memory CD4+ T cells sorted from blood. Subset specified: CD45RA-negative fraction. CDR3 loop: CASSLNPAGELFF. The CDR3 region has the DNA TGCGCCAGCAGCTTGAATCCTGCCGGGGAGCTGTTTTTT.